The 12 T cell receptor beta chains below come from one sample, sequenced in a study of graft-versus-host responses after intestinal transplantation. Method: immunoSEQ multiplex PCR; TCRdb's copy keeps in-frame clones and lacks some. The sample lists about 8,100 clones; approximately 74% were seen once. Graft samples were processed, releasing intraepithelial and lamina propria lymphocytes. The sequencing used ileum tissue, collected roughly 450 days after transplant. The source of these receptors is a human patient who received an intestinal transplant, so some T cells may come from the graft donor.

The rearrangement uses TRBV14 and TRBJ2-4; 10 bases line up with TRBD2. CDR1 and CDR2 (germline): SGHDN, FVKESK. The CDR3 totals 17 residues. The trim removed 5 bases at V and 6 bases at J, leaving 13 bases unmatched. CDR3 nucleotides: TGTGCCAGCAGCGCGGGACTAGCGAAGGGGAGGGGAAACATTCAGTACTTC. Amino acid sequence: CASSAGLAKGRGNIQYF.

This clone was found once. This CDR3 is CASSRSSYNEQFF. DNA of the CDR3: TGTGCCAGCAGCCGCTCCTCCTACAATGAGCAGTTCTTC. The rearrangement uses TRBV5-6 and TRBJ2-1; the D is unclear. Germline V CDR1 and CDR2: SGHDT, YYEEEE. V lost 4 bases, J lost 0 bases, and 5 bases lay in between. There are 13 residues in the CDR3.

This chain joins TRBV10-3 and TRBJ2-7; D might be TRBD1 (6 bases). The ends were cut back, 10 bases at V and 1 base at J, with 14 bases in the middle. Germline assignment: CDR1 ENHRY and CDR2 SYGVKD. The CDR3 has 13 residues. The CDR3 region is CATQTGLSYEQYF. In DNA, the CDR3 is TGTGCCACCCAGACAGGTCTGTCCTACGAGCAGTACTTC.

By frequency in the sample, this clone is large. This chain links TRBV27 with TRBJ2-7, with 9 bases matching TRBD2. This CDR3 contains 14 residues. Per the germline V gene, CDR1 is MNHEY and CDR2 is SMNVEV (reference sequence). Germline trimming cut 2 bases from V and 7 bases from J; bases unmatched to any gene: 6. CDR3 residues: CASSLLAGTTEQYF. The DNA for the CDR3 is TGTGCCAGCAGTTTACTAGCGGGAACAACTGAGCAGTACTTC.

The chain couples TRBV7-2 to TRBJ2-5; D unclear. The CDR3 loop spans 15 amino acids. V dropped 5 bases and J dropped 5 bases, with 18 bases sitting between them. Germline V gene sequence: CDR1 SGHTA, CDR2 FQGNSA. The CDR3 coding sequence is TGTGCCAGCAGCGCGGACCTGATAAAGACTGAGACCCAGTACTTC. Translating it yields CASSADLIKTETQYF. Supplemented by reference TRBV7-2 and TRBJ2-5, the full variable domain reads GAGVSQSPSNKVTEKGKDVELRCDPISGHTALYWYRQSLGQGLEFLIYFQGNSAPDKSGLPSDRFSAERTGGSVSTLTIQRTQQEDSAVYLCASSADLIKTETQYFGPGTRLLVL.

This chain links TRBV19 with TRBJ1-2; D gene unclear. Per the germline V gene, CDR1 is LNHDA and CDR2 is SQIVND (reference sequence). The CDR3 is 15 amino acids. Trimming removed 6 bases from V and 0 bases from J, with 14 bases in between. The CDR3 coding sequence is TGTGCCAGTAGCACTAGCGGCGGTTCTAACTATGGCTACACCTTC. Its translation is CASSTSGGSNYGYTF.

This chain links TRBV6-1 with TRBJ2-2; D unclear. The CDR3 is made up of 13 amino acids. Germline loops: CDR1 MNHNS, CDR2 SASEGT. V was trimmed by 8 bases and J by 7 bases, leaving 14 bases between them. CDR3 amino acids: CASLPHVGGELFF. The DNA for the CDR3 is TGTGCCAGCCTTCCACACGTCGGCGGGGAGCTGTTTTTT.

In DNA, the CDR3 is TGTGCCAGTAGGTGGCAGGGGGCGCCGGGTGGCTACACCTTC. Its translation is CASRWQGAPGGYTF. The gene calls are TRBV19 and TRBJ1-2; 8 bases map to TRBD1. This CDR3 contains 14 residues. Germline V lookup: CDR1 LNHDA, CDR2 SQIVND (reference sequence). The V and J ends lost 6 bases and 7 bases, in that order; junction bases with no gene match: 10.

This clone was observed once. The chain links TRBV28 to TRBJ1-6; unclear D gene. Germline CDR1 is MDHEN and CDR2 is SYDVKM. Deletions cut 3 bases from V and 10 bases from J, with 16 bases between. The length of the CDR3 is 15 residues. CDR3 coding DNA: TGTGCCAGCAGTTTTTCTTCGGCCCGTCGGTCACCCCTCCACTTT. Its protein is CASSFSSARRSPLHF.

This clone appeared once. This chain uses TRBV28 with TRBJ2-7; D possibly corresponds to TRBD1 (6 bases). Between the trimmed V and J ends, which lost 8 bases and 3 bases, there was a span of 8 bases. This CDR3 is 11 amino acids long. The germline CDR1 and CDR2 sequences are MDHEN and SYDVKM. CDR3 loop: CASRGHYEQYF. CDR3 DNA: TGTGCCAGCCGGGGACACTACGAGCAGTACTTC.

This rearrangement joins TRBV11-2 to TRBJ2-1, with 8 nucleotides matching TRBD2. Germline trimming cut 1 base from V and 9 bases from J; bases unmatched to any gene: 5. This CDR3 has 14 amino acids. Germline loops: CDR1 SGHAT, CDR2 FQNNGV. The CDR3 DNA is TGTGCCAGCAGCTTAGGCGGGGGGTTAGTTGAGCAGTTCTTC. It specifies CASSLGGGLVEQFF.

The CDR3 sequence: CASSQESRQTQYF. DNA for the CDR3: TGCGCCAGCAGCCAAGAGTCTAGGCAGACCCAGTACTTC. The chain is built from TRBV4-1 and TRBJ2-5; D is ambiguous. The V gene's germline CDR1 is MGHRA and CDR2 YSYEKL. V was trimmed by 0 bases and J by 6 bases, leaving 8 bases between them. The CDR3 covers 13 residues.